The next 25 T cell receptor beta chains were all read from a single sample in a study of a mutant IDH1 vaccine in newly diagnosed glioma. The time point was: baseline, week 1 (first vaccination visit). The treatment here: pre-vaccination baseline after standard-of-care therapy. Generated by immunoSEQ multiplex PCR, the TCRdb table keeps only in-frame clones and is missing some. In the table there are some 100,000 clones, about four fifths of which are singletons. The material was PBMCs, obtained from a glioma patient treated with radiotherapy, temozolomide or both. The receptor set was obtained from a woman in her forties or fifties with glioma.

V gene TRBV2 combines with J gene TRBJ2-5, with 7 bases identical to TRBD2. The CDR3 consists of 14 residues. After removal of 7 bases from V and 0 bases from J, the junction contained 5 bases not matched to a gene. CDR1 SNHLY and CDR2 FYNNEI come from the germline V gene. In DNA form, the CDR3 reads TGTGCCAGCACTAGCGGAAGGTACCAAGAGACCCAGTACTTC. The encoded protein is CASTSGRYQETQYF.

V usage is TRBV11-3 and J usage is TRBJ2-5; TRBD1 is a possible D gene (6 bases). Germline V gives CDR1 SGHNT, CDR2 YENEEA. CDR3 length: 14 residues. Trimming removed 5 bases at V and 3 bases at J, with 13 bases between. As DNA, the CDR3 is TGTGCCAGCAGCACCCGGGACAAGGAAGAGACCCAGTACTTC. This translates into CASSTRDKEETQYF.

This chain connects TRBV10-3 to TRBJ1-4, with D possibly matching TRBD1 (6 bases). From germline, CDR1 is ENHRY and CDR2 SYGVKD. Trimming removed 8 bases from V and 5 bases from J, with 18 bases in between. This CDR3 is built from 15 residues. CDR3 residues: CAIAEHRDINEKLFF. The CDR3 region has the DNA TGTGCCATCGCCGAGCACCGGGACATAAATGAAAAACTGTTTTTT.

The rearrangement joins TRBV7-3 to TRBJ1-4, with D possibly TRBD1 on 6 matching bases. V was shortened by 1 base and J by 5 bases, with 14 bases between the two germline ends. CDR1 is SGHTA and CDR2 is FQGTGA in the germline V gene. The CDR3 extends over 16 amino acids. CDR3 region: CASSLNSPGANEKLFF. In nucleotides, the CDR3 is TGTGCCAGCAGCTTAAATTCACCGGGGGCAAATGAAAAACTGTTTTTT.

This clone was picked up a small number of times. V is TRBV19 and J is TRBJ1-2, with 8 bases identical to TRBD1. Trimming removed 6 bases from V and 7 bases from J; junction bases left unmatched: 4. This CDR3 is 12 amino acids long. Germline V gene lookup returns CDR1 LNHDA and CDR2 SQIVND (reference sequence). As DNA, the CDR3 is TGTGCCAGTAGGCAGGGGGCTAGTGGCTACACCTTC. It yields the protein CASRQGASGYTF.

The V call is TRBV5-1, the J call TRBJ2-5; D call uncertain. Germline V lookup: CDR1 SGHRS, CDR2 YFSETQ. The length of the CDR3 is 11 residues. Trimming took off 4 bases at V and 2 bases at J, with 3 bases between the two ends. CDR3 sequence: CASSEQETQYF. For the CDR3, the DNA is TGCGCCAGCAGCGAGCAAGAGACCCAGTACTTC.

The V gene is TRBV29-1, the J gene TRBJ1-1; D possibly corresponds to TRBD1 (5 bases). The CDR3 sequence is 11 residues long. Between the trimmed V and J ends, which lost 7 bases and 7 bases, there was a span of 13 bases. The germline gives CDR1 SQVTM, CDR2 ANQGSEA. The CDR3 bases are TGCAGCGCCAATTGGGGGGATGAAGCTTTCTTT. Encoded protein: CSANWGDEAFF.

V gene TRBV7-2 combines with J gene TRBJ2-2; D gene unclear. Looked up from germline, CDR1 is SGHTA and CDR2 is FQGNSA. V gave up 4 bases and J gave up 7 bases, with 10 bases separating them. The CDR3 runs to 13 residues. CDR3 in DNA: TGTGCCAGCAGCTCCGTCCCGGGCGGGGAGCTGTTTTTT. It specifies CASSSVPGGELFF. The complete variable domain, with remaining parts taken from reference TRBV7-2 and TRBJ2-2, reads GAGVSQSPSNKVTEKGKDVELRCDPISGHTALYWYRQSLGQGLEFLIYFQGNSAPDKSGLPSDRFSAERTGGSVSTLTIQRTQQEDSAVYLCASSSVPGGELFFGEGSRLTVL.

The chain carries TRBV6-4 and TRBJ2-2; D unresolved. Trimming took off 0 bases at V and 0 bases at J, with 8 bases between the two ends. Germline assignment: CDR1 MRHNA and CDR2 SNTAGT. The length of the CDR3 is 16 residues. Here the CDR3 DNA reads TGTGCCAGCAGTGACTCGGCTACCTCGAACACCGGGGAGCTGTTTTTT. It codes for CASSDSATSNTGELFF.

The V and J genes are TRBV10-3 and TRBJ1-2; 12 bases are shared with TRBD1. V was pared by 3 bases and J by 3 bases, with 5 bases of the junction left unmatched. This CDR3 comprises 16 residues. From germline, CDR1 is ENHRY and CDR2 SYGVKD. The CDR3 sequence is CAISEGTGGVYYGYTF. The CDR3 DNA sequence: TGTGCCATCAGTGAAGGGACAGGGGGCGTTTACTATGGCTACACCTTC.

The chain links TRBV30 to TRBJ1-2; D might be TRBD1 (6 bases). The CDR3 runs to 15 residues. CDR1 GTSNPN and CDR2 SVGIG come from the germline V gene (reference sequence). Trimming cost V 1 base and J 6 bases, with 18 bases left between them. The CDR3 region is CAWSGRDIPLDGYTF. The CDR3 bases are TGTGCCTGGAGTGGACGGGACATTCCCCTTGATGGCTACACCTTC.

V and J are TRBV6-4 and TRBJ2-1; TRBD2 aligns across 13 bases. The CDR3 has 16 residues. Germline values: CDR1 MRHNA, CDR2 SNTAGT. Trimming cost V 2 bases and J 10 bases; bases outside gene matches: 8. Written as DNA, the CDR3 is TGTGCCAGCAGTGACCAAACTAGCGGGGGGGCCAGGGAGCAGTTCTTC. Translated, it gives CASSDQTSGGAREQFF.

The genes are TRBV5-1 and TRBJ2-2; TRBD2 matches at 13 bases. V was clipped by 2 bases and J by 6 bases; unmatched bases: 10. This CDR3 has 18 amino acids. CDR1 is SGHRS, CDR2 YFSETQ, per germline. CDR3 DNA sequence: TGCGCCAGCAGCTTCACTAGCGGGGGGGCGCGTACGGCCGGGGAGCTGTTTTTT. This encodes CASSFTSGGARTAGELFF.

This clone showed up just a few times. The J gene is TRBJ2-2, the V gene TRBV5-6; D gene unclear. Germline loops: CDR1 SGHDT, CDR2 YYEEEE. V lost 1 base to trimming and J lost 4 bases, with 2 bases between them. This CDR3 is built from 12 residues. CDR3 loop: CASSLSTGELFF. Here the CDR3 DNA reads TGTGCCAGCAGCTTGAGCACCGGGGAGCTGTTTTTT. Full variable domain (remainder filled in from reference TRBV5-6 and TRBJ2-2): DAGVTQSPTHLIKTRGQQVTLRCSPKSGHDTVSWYQQALGQGPQFIFQYYEEEERQRGNFPDRFSGHQFPNYSSELNVNALLLGDSALYLCASSLSTGELFFGEGSRLTVL.

This chain links TRBV7-9 with TRBJ2-4; TRBD1 agrees at 10 bases. Per the germline V gene, CDR1 is SEHNR and CDR2 is FQNEAQ (reference sequence). With 5 bases clipped from V and 7 bases from J, the junction kept 11 bases outside the gene matches. The CDR3 is 16 residues long. DNA for the CDR3: TGTGCCAGCAGCCGATCCCCAGGGGACAGGGGTAACATTCAGTACTTC. Translation gives CASSRSPGDRGNIQYF.

J is TRBJ1-5 and V is TRBV5-5; no reliable D call. Germline V gene sequence: CDR1 SGHKS, CDR2 YYEKEE (reference sequence). V dropped 0 bases and J dropped 4 bases, with 11 bases sitting between them. The CDR3 has 15 residues. CDR3 bases: TGTGCCAGCAGCTTGGCCGCGGGGTTAAATCAGCCCCAGCATTTT. It specifies CASSLAAGLNQPQHF.

The chain links TRBV9 to TRBJ2-7; D unresolved. The CDR3 has 11 amino acids. Between the trimmed V and J ends, which lost 4 bases and 0 bases, there was a span of 2 bases. Per the germline V gene, CDR1 is SGDLS and CDR2 is YYNGEE. The CDR3: CASSNSYEQYF. The CDR3 region has the DNA TGTGCCAGCAGCAACTCCTACGAGCAGTACTTC.

The V gene is TRBV5-5, the J gene TRBJ1-5, with 9 bases fitting TRBD1. V shed 0 bases, J shed 7 bases, and the junction held 11 bases outside the gene matches. Germline-derived CDR1 and CDR2 are SGHKS and YYEKEE (reference sequence). The CDR3 totals 17 residues. This CDR3 is CASSLGATGGWKQPQHF. Here the CDR3 DNA reads TGTGCCAGCAGCTTGGGGGCTACAGGGGGCTGGAAACAGCCCCAGCATTTT.

This clone was picked up a small number of times. The V and J genes are TRBV30 and TRBJ1-6, with D unresolved. The V gene lost 3 bases and the J gene lost 8 bases, with 14 bases spanning the gap. CDR1 GTSNPN and CDR2 SVGIG come from the germline V gene (reference sequence). The CDR3 runs to 14 residues. CDR3 bases: TGTGCCTGGAGCCTAAGAAGCGGGGATTCACCCCTCCACTTT. Translated, it gives CAWSLRSGDSPLHF.

The V call is TRBV7-6, the J call TRBJ2-5, with D perhaps matching TRBD2 (5 bases). Trimming stripped 3 bases from V and 2 bases from J, with 13 bases between. Germline CDR1 SGHVS, CDR2 FNYEAQ. The CDR3 covers 15 residues. As DNA, the CDR3 is TGTGCCAGCAGCTTGACCGGGTCGGGACAAGAGACCCAGTACTTC. Its translation: CASSLTGSGQETQYF.

The V and J genes are TRBV5-6 and TRBJ1-2; 9 nucleotides match TRBD1. CDR1 and CDR2 (germline): SGHDT, YYEEEE. The CDR3 totals 16 residues. Trimming took 4 bases from V and 4 from J; bases not matched to a gene: 11. CDR3 in amino acids: CASSRQGGVSGYGYTF. The CDR3 nucleotides read TGTGCCAGCAGCCGACAGGGGGGTGTGAGCGGCTATGGCTACACCTTC.

The chain combines TRBV25-1 with TRBJ1-1, with a possible D match to TRBD1 (5 bases). The CDR3 totals 12 residues. V lost 6 bases, J lost 6 bases, and 11 bases lay in between. Germline values: CDR1 MGHDK, CDR2 SYGVNS. In DNA form, the CDR3 reads TGTGCCAGCAGGGGGCTTGGGGCTGAAGCTTTCTTT. It codes for CASRGLGAEAFF.

The CDR3 sequence: CAWSVDRGNEQFF. Written as DNA, the CDR3 is TGTGCCTGGAGTGTAGACAGGGGAAATGAGCAGTTCTTC. The V call is TRBV30, the J call TRBJ2-1; TRBD1 matches at 8 bases. After removal of 0 bases from V and 7 bases from J, the junction contained 2 bases not matched to a gene. The CDR3 is made up of 13 amino acids. In germline, CDR1 is GTSNPN, CDR2 SVGIG (reference sequence).

The rearrangement uses TRBV5-1 and TRBJ1-2; 7 nucleotides agree with TRBD1. Germline assignment: CDR1 SGHRS and CDR2 YFSETQ. V lost 5 bases, J lost 10 bases, and 11 bases stayed unmatched. This CDR3 comprises 13 residues. In nucleotides, the CDR3 is TGCGCCAGCAGATCGCCGGGACAGAACTTCTACACCTTC. This sequence encodes CASRSPGQNFYTF.

The chain uses TRBV5-1 and TRBJ2-5; TRBD1 is a possible D gene (5 bases). The CDR3 has 13 amino acids. Germline CDR1 is SGHRS and CDR2 is YFSETQ. Trimming cost V 5 bases and J 2 bases, with 10 bases left between them. The CDR3 loop is CASSRGFQETQYF. The CDR3 bases are TGCGCCAGCAGTAGGGGTTTTCAAGAGACCCAGTACTTC.